These T cell receptor beta chains were read from a single sample in a study of graft-versus-host responses after intestinal transplantation. The method was immunoSEQ multiplex PCR; TCRdb's version includes in-frame clones alone and lacks a portion of them. The sample includes about 120,000 clones, about 93% of them seen just once. Their target antigens are unknown. The source material was unstimulated CD4+ T cells sorted from spleen or lymph node cells, sampled before intestinal transplant. The receptors originated from a human donor who received an intestinal transplant. Both conserved end residues are part of each CDR3. A D gene is named only where the DNA matches it firmly. Size tells how often a clone was seen (once, few, many) or the class of an expanded clone, and some rows leave it out.

size: .
V: TRBV11-2
D: .
J: TRBJ1-2
CDR3: CASSRDSGPTLYGYTF
DNA: TGTGCCAGCAGCCGGGACTCGGGGCCTACCCTCTATGGCTACACCTTC

size: .
V: TRBV4-1
D: .
J: TRBJ2-5
CDR3: CASSQDGGDLGETQYF
DNA: TGCGCCAGCAGCCAAGATGGAGGAGACTTGGGGGAGACCCAGTACTTC

size: .
V: TRBV30
D: .
J: TRBJ2-7
CDR3: CAWGRGRGISEQYF
DNA: TGTGCCTGGGGCAGGGGCAGGGGAATTTCCGAGCAGTACTTC

size: .
V: TRBV7-3
D: TRBD2
J: TRBJ2-7
CDR3: CASSLLTSGSGEQYF
DNA: TGTGCCAGCAGCCTCCTGACTAGCGGGAGTGGCGAGCAGTACTTC

size: .
V: TRBV11-2
D: TRBD2
J: TRBJ2-7
CDR3: CASSPTSGSPHEQYF
DNA: TGTGCCAGCAGCCCCACTAGCGGGAGCCCCCACGAGCAGTACTTC

size: .
V: TRBV6-5
D: .
J: TRBJ1-2
CDR3: CASSLTDINYGYTF
DNA: TGTGCCAGCAGCCTGACCGATATTAACTATGGCTACACCTTC

size: few
V: TRBV4-2
D: TRBD1
J: TRBJ1-5
CDR3: CASSQETGPSPQHF
DNA: TGTGCCAGCAGCCAAGAGACAGGGCCTTCACCCCAGCATTTT

size: .
V: TRBV19
D: TRBD2
J: TRBJ2-7
CDR3: CASSTLASSGVSSYEQYF
DNA: TGTGCCAGTAGTACACTTGCCTCTAGCGGGGTAAGCTCCTACGAGCAGTACTTC

size: .
V: TRBV15
D: TRBD2
J: TRBJ2-2
CDR3: CATRVLAGGGTGELFF
DNA: TGTGCCACCAGAGTACTAGCGGGAGGAGGGACCGGGGAGCTGTTTTTT

size: .
V: TRBV10-1
D: TRBD2
J: TRBJ2-2
CDR3: CASREREAGELFF
DNA: TGCGCCAGCAGAGAGCGGGAGGCCGGGGAGCTGTTTTTT

size: .
V: TRBV11-2
D: .
J: TRBJ1-2
CDR3: CASSLADRFGYTF
DNA: TGTGCCAGCAGCTTAGCTGACAGGTTTGGCTACACCTTC

size: .
V: TRBV30
D: .
J: TRBJ1-5
CDR3: CAWSRGQLAQPQHF
DNA: TGTGCCTGGAGCCGAGGACAGTTAGCTCAGCCCCAGCATTTT

size: .
V: TRBV7-9
D: TRBD1
J: TRBJ1-4
CDR3: CASSLGTGGAGEKLFF
DNA: TGTGCCAGCAGCTTAGGGACAGGGGGCGCCGGAGAAAAACTGTTTTTT

size: .
V: TRBV19
D: TRBD2
J: TRBJ2-3
CDR3: CASSITSGIQIPQYF
DNA: TGTGCCAGTAGTATCACTAGCGGGATACAGATACCGCAGTATTTT

size: once
V: TRBV5-4
D: .
J: TRBJ2-1
CDR3: CASSPRGASSYNEQFF
DNA: TGTGCCAGCAGCCCCCGGGGTGCTAGCTCCTACAATGAGCAGTTCTTC

size: few
V: TRBV6-1
D: .
J: TRBJ1-2
CDR3: CASMRGGDGGYTF
DNA: TGTGCCAGCATGAGGGGAGGGGACGGTGGCTACACCTTC

size: .
V: TRBV9
D: .
J: TRBJ2-5
CDR3: CASSVPPLETQYF
DNA: TGTGCCAGCAGCGTCCCGCCACTGGAGACCCAGTACTTC

size: .
V: TRBV7-9
D: TRBD2
J: TRBJ2-2
CDR3: CASSLARGRPTGELFF
DNA: TGTGCCAGCAGCTTAGCGCGCGGGAGGCCCACCGGGGAGCTGTTTTTT

size: .
V: TRBV9
D: .
J: TRBJ2-5
CDR3: CASSAGLAGTQETQYF
DNA: TGTGCCAGCAGCGCGGGCTTGGCGGGGACTCAAGAGACCCAGTACTTC

size: .
V: TRBV4-2
D: .
J: TRBJ2-7
CDR3: CASSQDSHEQYF
DNA: TGTGCCAGCAGCCAAGATAGTCACGAGCAGTACTTC

size: .
V: TRBV29-1
D: .
J: TRBJ2-7
CDR3: CSVETPSGSYEQYF
DNA: TGCAGCGTTGAAACCCCCTCTGGGTCCTACGAGCAGTACTTC

size: .
V: TRBV5-1
D: .
J: TRBJ2-1
CDR3: CASSLRTYSSNEQFF
DNA: TGCGCCAGCAGCCTCCGGACGTACTCGTCTAATGAGCAGTTCTTC

size: .
V: TRBV4-2
D: .
J: TRBJ1-2
CDR3: CASSQDWRGYTF
DNA: TGTGCCAGCAGCCAAGATTGGCGTGGCTACACCTTC

size: .
V: TRBV28
D: .
J: TRBJ1-1
CDR3: CASRIGGLNTEAFF
DNA: TGTGCCAGCAGGATAGGGGGGCTGAACACTGAAGCTTTCTTT

size: .
V: TRBV30
D: .
J: TRBJ2-1
CDR3: CACYPPGRGNEQFF
DNA: TGTGCCTGCTACCCCCCGGGCCGGGGGAATGAGCAGTTCTTC

size: .
V: TRBV11-2
D: .
J: TRBJ2-7
CDR3: CASSFLLQIGQYF
DNA: TGTGCCAGCAGCTTTCTCCTTCAGATCGGGCAGTACTTC

size: .
V: TRBV9
D: TRBD2
J: TRBJ2-3
CDR3: CASSETSGRTDTQYF
DNA: TGTGCCAGCAGCGAGACTAGCGGGAGAACAGATACGCAGTATTTT

size: .
V: TRBV20-1
D: .
J: TRBJ2-5
CDR3: CRGLGGETQYF
DNA: TGCAGGGGTCTAGGTGGAGAGACCCAGTACTTC

size: .
V: TRBV6-5
D: .
J: TRBJ1-1
CDR3: CASGRGGILFTEAFF
DNA: TGTGCCAGCGGACGAGGGGGGATCTTGTTCACTGAAGCTTTCTTT

size: .
V: TRBV2
D: TRBD2
J: TRBJ2-5
CDR3: CATLIRRDYETQYF
DNA: TGTGCCACCCTTATCCGCAGGGACTACGAGACCCAGTACTTC

size: .
V: TRBV30
D: TRBD2
J: TRBJ2-3
CDR3: CAWSVGLAVLTDTQYF
DNA: TGTGCCTGGAGTGTCGGACTAGCGGTACTCACAGATACGCAGTATTTT

size: .
V: TRBV5-1
D: TRBD2
J: TRBJ2-7
CDR3: CASSSRAGVQGEQYF
DNA: TGCGCCAGCAGCTCGAGGGCGGGGGTTCAGGGCGAGCAGTACTTC

size: .
V: TRBV5-1
D: .
J: TRBJ2-7
CDR3: CASSPRTGSGVEQYF
DNA: TGCGCCAGCAGCCCGCGGACAGGTTCGGGAGTAGAGCAGTACTTC

size: .
V: TRBV5-1
D: .
J: TRBJ1-1
CDR3: CASSLVSGIKSTEAFF
DNA: TGCGCCAGCAGCTTGGTGTCAGGGATCAAATCCACTGAAGCTTTCTTT

size: .
V: TRBV5-1
D: TRBD2
J: TRBJ2-1
CDR3: CASSLGGAGVRPEQFF
DNA: TGCGCCAGCAGCTTGGGCGGAGCGGGAGTTCGCCCTGAGCAGTTCTTC

size: .
V: TRBV10-3
D: .
J: TRBJ1-2
CDR3: CAISENLNYGYTF
DNA: TGTGCCATCAGTGAAAATCTCAACTATGGCTACACCTTC

size: .
V: TRBV5-1
D: TRBD1
J: TRBJ1-2
CDR3: CASSFDSFRQGWNYGYTF
DNA: TGCGCCAGCAGCTTCGATAGCTTCCGACAGGGTTGGAACTATGGCTACACCTTC

size: .
V: TRBV2
D: .
J: TRBJ1-1
CDR3: CASSGPRNTEAFF
DNA: TGTGCCAGCAGTGGACCGAGGAACACTGAAGCTTTCTTT

size: .
V: TRBV18
D: TRBD1
J: TRBJ1-5
CDR3: CASSPGQGQPQHF
DNA: TGTGCCAGCTCACCGGGACAGGGACAGCCCCAGCATTTT

size: .
V: TRBV27
D: TRBD2
J: TRBJ2-1
CDR3: CASSKRDYSTYEQFF
DNA: TGTGCCAGCAGCAAACGGGACTATTCTACGTATGAGCAGTTCTTC

size: .
V: TRBV5-1
D: TRBD1
J: TRBJ2-6
CDR3: CASSLQGASSGANVLTF
DNA: TGCGCCAGCAGCTTGCAGGGGGCTAGCTCTGGGGCCAACGTCCTGACTTTC

size: .
V: TRBV30
D: .
J: TRBJ2-7
CDR3: CAWSLGLSYEQYF
DNA: TGTGCCTGGAGTCTAGGACTCTCCTACGAGCAGTACTTC

size: once
V: TRBV11-2
D: .
J: TRBJ2-7
CDR3: CASSLEDRDPYEQYF
DNA: TGTGCCAGCAGCTTAGAGGACAGAGACCCCTACGAGCAGTACTTC

size: .
V: TRBV30
D: .
J: TRBJ2-1
CDR3: CAFARRATYNEQFF
DNA: TGTGCCTTCGCACGCAGGGCCACCTACAATGAGCAGTTCTTC

size: .
V: TRBV6-5
D: .
J: TRBJ1-1
CDR3: CASGGQSRTEAFF
DNA: TGTGCCAGCGGGGGGCAGTCTCGCACTGAAGCTTTCTTT

size: .
V: TRBV5-8
D: .
J: TRBJ1-5
CDR3: CASTPLGPYSNQPQHF
DNA: TGTGCCAGCACCCCTCTAGGTCCATATAGCAATCAGCCCCAGCATTTT

size: once
V: TRBV7-9
D: .
J: TRBJ2-7
CDR3: CASSLMVRAYEQYF
DNA: TGTGCCAGCAGCTTAATGGTCAGGGCGTACGAGCAGTACTTC

size: .
V: TRBV30
D: .
J: TRBJ2-7
CDR3: CAWSGGGYVQYF
DNA: TGTGCCTGGAGTGGGGGAGGATACGTGCAGTACTTC

size: .
V: TRBV28
D: TRBD1
J: TRBJ2-7
CDR3: CASRPITGAEQYF
DNA: TGTGCCAGCAGGCCGATAACAGGGGCCGAGCAGTACTTC

size: .
V: TRBV28
D: .
J: TRBJ1-1
CDR3: CASSLWGGAEAFF
DNA: TGTGCCAGCAGTTTATGGGGGGGGGCTGAAGCTTTCTTT

size: .
V: TRBV20-1
D: .
J: TRBJ2-3
CDR3: CSAETRDTQYF
DNA: TGCAGTGCGGAAACTAGAGATACGCAGTATTTT

size: .
V: TRBV29-1
D: .
J: TRBJ1-1
CDR3: CSVLQGRGNTEAFF
DNA: TGCAGCGTTCTACAGGGTCGGGGGAACACTGAAGCTTTCTTT

size: .
V: TRBV28
D: .
J: TRBJ2-1
CDR3: CASRTLGEQFF
DNA: TGTGCCAGCAGGACCCTAGGTGAGCAGTTCTTC

size: .
V: TRBV2
D: .
J: TRBJ2-3
CDR3: CATSRENGWDTQYF
DNA: TGTGCCACATCCCGGGAGAATGGATGGGATACGCAGTATTTT

size: .
V: TRBV30
D: .
J: TRBJ2-7
CDR3: CAWTEGAYEQYF
DNA: TGTGCCTGGACGGAGGGGGCCTACGAGCAGTACTTC

size: once
V: TRBV11-2
D: .
J: TRBJ1-2
CDR3: CASSLGLGGHYGYTF
DNA: TGTGCCAGCAGCTTAGGTCTGGGAGGGCACTATGGCTACACCTTC

size: .
V: TRBV28
D: .
J: TRBJ2-7
CDR3: CASSPGDKGLYEQYF
DNA: TGTGCCAGCAGCCCCGGGGACAAGGGCCTCTACGAGCAGTACTTC

size: .
V: TRBV5-1
D: .
J: TRBJ2-3
CDR3: CASSSGGTDTQYF
DNA: TGCGCCAGCAGCTCAGGGGGCACAGATACGCAGTATTTT

size: .
V: TRBV18
D: .
J: TRBJ2-6
CDR3: CASSNYSGANVLTF
DNA: TGTGCCAGCTCAAATTACTCTGGGGCCAACGTCCTGACTTTC